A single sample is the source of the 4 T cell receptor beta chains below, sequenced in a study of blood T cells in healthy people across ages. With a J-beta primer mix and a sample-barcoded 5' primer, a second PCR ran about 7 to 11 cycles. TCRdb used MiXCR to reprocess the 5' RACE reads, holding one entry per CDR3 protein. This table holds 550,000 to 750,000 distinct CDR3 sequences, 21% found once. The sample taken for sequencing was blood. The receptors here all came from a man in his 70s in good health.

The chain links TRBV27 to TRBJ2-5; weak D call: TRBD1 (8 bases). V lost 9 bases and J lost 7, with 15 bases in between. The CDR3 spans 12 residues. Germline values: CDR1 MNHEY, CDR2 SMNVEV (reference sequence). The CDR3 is CASRTGGATQYF. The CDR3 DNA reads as TGTGCCAGTAGAACAGGGGGGGCGACCCAGTACTTC.

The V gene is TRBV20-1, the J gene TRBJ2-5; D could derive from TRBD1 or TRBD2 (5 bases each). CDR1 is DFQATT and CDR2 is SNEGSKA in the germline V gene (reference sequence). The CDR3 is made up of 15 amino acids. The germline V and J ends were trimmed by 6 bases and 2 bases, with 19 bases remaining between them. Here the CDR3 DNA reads TGCAGTGCGCTCCCCGGGCACGGGGCTCAAGAGACCCAGTACTTC. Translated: CSALPGHGAQETQYF.

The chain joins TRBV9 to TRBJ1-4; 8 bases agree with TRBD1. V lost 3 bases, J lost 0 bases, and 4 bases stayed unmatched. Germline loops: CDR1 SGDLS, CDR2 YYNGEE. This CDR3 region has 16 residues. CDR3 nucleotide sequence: TGTGCCAGCAGCGGAAACAGGGGGACAACTAATGAAAAACTGTTTTTT. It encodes CASSGNRGTTNEKLFF.

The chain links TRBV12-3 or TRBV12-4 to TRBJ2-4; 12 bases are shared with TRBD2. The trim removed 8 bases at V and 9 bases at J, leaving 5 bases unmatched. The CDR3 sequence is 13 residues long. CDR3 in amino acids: CASETSGSSIQYF. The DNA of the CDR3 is TGTGCCAGCGAGACTAGCGGGAGTAGCATTCAGTACTTC.